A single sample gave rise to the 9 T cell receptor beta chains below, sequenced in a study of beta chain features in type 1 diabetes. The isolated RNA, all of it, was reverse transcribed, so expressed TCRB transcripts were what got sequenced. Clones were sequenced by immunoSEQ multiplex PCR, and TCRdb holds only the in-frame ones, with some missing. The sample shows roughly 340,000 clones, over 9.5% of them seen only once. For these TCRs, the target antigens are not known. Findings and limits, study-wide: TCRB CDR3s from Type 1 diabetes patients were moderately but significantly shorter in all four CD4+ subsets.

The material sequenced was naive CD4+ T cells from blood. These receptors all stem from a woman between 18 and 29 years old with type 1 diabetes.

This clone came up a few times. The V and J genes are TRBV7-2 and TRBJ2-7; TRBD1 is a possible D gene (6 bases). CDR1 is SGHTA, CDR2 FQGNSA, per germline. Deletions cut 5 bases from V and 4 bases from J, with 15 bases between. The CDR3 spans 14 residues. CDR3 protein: CASSPSGTLYEQYF. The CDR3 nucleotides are TGTGCCAGCAGCCCTTCCGGGACACTATACGAGCAGTACTTC.

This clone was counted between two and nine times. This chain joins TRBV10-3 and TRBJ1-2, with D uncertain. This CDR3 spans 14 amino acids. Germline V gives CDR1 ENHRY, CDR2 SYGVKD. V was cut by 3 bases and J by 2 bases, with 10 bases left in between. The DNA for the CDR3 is TGTGCCATCAGTGAAAGAGAGTTAAACTATGGCTACACCTTC. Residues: CAISERELNYGYTF.

The CDR3 here is CASSQGGQANEKLFF. The CDR3 coding sequence is TGCGCCAGCAGCCAAGGAGGACAGGCGAATGAAAAACTGTTTTTT. The chain joins TRBV4-3 to TRBJ1-4, with 7 bases fitting TRBD1. Germline CDR1 LGHNA, CDR2 YSLEER. V lost 1 base to trimming and J lost 5 bases; unmatched junction nucleotides: 4. This CDR3 is built from 15 residues.

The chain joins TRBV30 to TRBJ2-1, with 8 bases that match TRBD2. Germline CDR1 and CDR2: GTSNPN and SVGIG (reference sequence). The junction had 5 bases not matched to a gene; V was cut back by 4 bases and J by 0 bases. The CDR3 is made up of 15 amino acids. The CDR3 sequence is CAWTPLAGSYNEQFF. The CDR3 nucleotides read TGTGCCTGGACCCCTCTAGCGGGCTCCTACAATGAGCAGTTCTTC. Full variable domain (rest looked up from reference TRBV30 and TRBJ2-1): SQTIHQWPATLVQPVGSPLSLECTVEGTSNPNLYWYRQAAGRGLQLLFYSVGIGQISSEVPQNLSASRPQDRQFILSSKKLLLSDSGFYLCAWTPLAGSYNEQFFGPGTRLTVL.

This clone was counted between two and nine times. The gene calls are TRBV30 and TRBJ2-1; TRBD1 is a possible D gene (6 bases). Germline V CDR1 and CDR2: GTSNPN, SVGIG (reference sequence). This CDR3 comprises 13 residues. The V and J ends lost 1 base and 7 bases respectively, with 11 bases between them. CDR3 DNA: TGTGCCTGGAGTGCACAGGGACAAAATGAGCAGTTCTTC. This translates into CAWSAQGQNEQFF.

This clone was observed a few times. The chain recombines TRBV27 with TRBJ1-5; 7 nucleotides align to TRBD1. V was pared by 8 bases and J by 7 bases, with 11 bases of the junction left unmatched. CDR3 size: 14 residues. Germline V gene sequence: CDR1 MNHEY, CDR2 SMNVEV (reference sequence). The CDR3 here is CASAIPTGFQPQHF. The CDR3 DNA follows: TGTGCCAGCGCAATCCCGACAGGGTTCCAGCCCCAGCATTTT.

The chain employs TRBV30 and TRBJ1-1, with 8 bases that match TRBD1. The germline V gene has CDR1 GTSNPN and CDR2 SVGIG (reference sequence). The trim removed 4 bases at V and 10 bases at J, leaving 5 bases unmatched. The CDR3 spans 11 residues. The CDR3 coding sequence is TGTGCCTGGACCTCAGGACAGGGAGCTTTCTTT. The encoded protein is CAWTSGQGAFF.

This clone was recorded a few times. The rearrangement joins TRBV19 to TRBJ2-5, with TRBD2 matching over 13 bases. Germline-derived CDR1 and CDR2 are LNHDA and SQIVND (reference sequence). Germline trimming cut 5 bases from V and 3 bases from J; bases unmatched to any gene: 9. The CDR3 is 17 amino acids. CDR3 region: CASSVRGLAGSKETQYF. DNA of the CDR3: TGTGCCAGTAGTGTGAGGGGACTAGCGGGATCGAAAGAGACCCAGTACTTC.

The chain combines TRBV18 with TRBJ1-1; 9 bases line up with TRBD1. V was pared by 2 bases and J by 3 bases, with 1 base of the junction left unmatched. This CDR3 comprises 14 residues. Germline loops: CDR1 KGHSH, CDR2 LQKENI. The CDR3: CASSPWTGDTEAFF. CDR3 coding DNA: TGTGCCAGCTCACCATGGACAGGGGACACTGAAGCTTTCTTT.